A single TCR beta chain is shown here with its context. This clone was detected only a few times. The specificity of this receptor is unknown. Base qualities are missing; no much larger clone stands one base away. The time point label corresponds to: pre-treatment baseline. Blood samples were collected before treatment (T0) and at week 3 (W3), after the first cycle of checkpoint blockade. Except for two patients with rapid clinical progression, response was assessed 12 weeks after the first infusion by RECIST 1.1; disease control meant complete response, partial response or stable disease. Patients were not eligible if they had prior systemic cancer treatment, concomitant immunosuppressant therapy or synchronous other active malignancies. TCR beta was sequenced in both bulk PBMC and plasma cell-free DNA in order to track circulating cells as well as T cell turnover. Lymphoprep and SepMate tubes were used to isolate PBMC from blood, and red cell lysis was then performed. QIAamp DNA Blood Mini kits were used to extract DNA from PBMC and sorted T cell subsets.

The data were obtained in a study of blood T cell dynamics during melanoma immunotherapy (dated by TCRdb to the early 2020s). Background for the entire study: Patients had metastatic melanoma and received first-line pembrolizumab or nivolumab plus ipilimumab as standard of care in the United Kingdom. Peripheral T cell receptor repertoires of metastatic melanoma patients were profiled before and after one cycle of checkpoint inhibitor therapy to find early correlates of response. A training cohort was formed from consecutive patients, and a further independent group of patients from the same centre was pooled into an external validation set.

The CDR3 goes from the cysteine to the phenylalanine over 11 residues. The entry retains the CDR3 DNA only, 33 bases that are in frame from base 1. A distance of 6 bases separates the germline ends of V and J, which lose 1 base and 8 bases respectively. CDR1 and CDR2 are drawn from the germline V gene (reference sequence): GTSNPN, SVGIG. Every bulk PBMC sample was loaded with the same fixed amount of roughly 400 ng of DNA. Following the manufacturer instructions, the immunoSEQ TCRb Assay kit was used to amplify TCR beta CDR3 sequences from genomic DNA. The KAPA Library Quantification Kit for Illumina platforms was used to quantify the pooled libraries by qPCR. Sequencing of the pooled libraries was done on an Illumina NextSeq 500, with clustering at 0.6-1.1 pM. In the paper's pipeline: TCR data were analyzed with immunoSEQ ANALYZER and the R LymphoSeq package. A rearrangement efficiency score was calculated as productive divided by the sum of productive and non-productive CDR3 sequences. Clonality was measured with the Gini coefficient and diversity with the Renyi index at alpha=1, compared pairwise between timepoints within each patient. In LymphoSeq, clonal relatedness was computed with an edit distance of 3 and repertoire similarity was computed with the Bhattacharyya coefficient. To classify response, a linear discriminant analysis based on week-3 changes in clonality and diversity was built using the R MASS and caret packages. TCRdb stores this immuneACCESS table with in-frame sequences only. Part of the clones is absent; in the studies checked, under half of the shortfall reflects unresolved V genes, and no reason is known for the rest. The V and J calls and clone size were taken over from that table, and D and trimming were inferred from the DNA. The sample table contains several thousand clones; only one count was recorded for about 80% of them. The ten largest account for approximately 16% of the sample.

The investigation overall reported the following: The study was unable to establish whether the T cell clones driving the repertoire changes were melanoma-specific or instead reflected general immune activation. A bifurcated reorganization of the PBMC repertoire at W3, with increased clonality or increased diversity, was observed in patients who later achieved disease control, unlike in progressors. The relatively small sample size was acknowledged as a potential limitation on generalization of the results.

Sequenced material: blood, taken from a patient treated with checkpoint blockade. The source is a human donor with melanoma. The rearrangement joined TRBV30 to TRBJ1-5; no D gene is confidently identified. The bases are TGTGCCTGGAGTGCCGGTGAGCCCCAGCATTTT. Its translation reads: CAWSAGEPQHF.